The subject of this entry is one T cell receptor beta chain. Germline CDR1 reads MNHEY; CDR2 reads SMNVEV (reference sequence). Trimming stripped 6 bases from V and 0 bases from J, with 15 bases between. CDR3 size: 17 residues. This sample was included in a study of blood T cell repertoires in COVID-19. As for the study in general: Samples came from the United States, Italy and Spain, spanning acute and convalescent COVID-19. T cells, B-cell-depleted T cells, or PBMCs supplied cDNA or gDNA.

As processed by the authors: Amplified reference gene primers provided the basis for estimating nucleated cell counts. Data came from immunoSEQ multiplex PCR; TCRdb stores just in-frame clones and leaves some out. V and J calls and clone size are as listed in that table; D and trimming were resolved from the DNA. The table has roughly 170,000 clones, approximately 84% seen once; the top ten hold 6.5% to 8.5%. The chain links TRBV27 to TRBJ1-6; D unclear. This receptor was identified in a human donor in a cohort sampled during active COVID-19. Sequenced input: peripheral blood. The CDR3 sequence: CASRHPRRSSYNSPLHF. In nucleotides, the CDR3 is TGTGCCAGCAGACACCCTCGGAGGAGCTCCTATAATTCACCCCTCCACTTT.